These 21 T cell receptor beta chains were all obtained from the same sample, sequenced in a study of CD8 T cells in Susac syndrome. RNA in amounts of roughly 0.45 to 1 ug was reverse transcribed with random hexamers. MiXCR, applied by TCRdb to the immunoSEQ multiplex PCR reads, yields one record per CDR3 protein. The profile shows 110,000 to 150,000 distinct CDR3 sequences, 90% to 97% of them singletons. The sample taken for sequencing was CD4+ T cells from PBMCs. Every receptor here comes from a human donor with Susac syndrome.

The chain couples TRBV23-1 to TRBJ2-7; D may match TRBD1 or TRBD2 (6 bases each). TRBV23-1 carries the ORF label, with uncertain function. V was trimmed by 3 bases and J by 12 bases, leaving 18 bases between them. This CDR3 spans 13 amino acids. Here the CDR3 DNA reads TGCGCCAGCAGTCACCCATGGGGCAGGGGACTGTACTTC. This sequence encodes CASSHPWGRGLYF.

This CDR3 is CASSHGQGEFGYTF. CDR3 nucleotide sequence: TGTGCCAGCAGCCACGGACAGGGGGAGTTTGGCTACACCTTC. V is TRBV7-3 and J is TRBJ1-2; 10 bases are a match to TRBD1. CDR3 length: 14 residues. Germline V CDR1 and CDR2: SGHTA, FQGTGA. The ends lost 5 bases at V and 7 bases at J; junction bases unmatched: 7.

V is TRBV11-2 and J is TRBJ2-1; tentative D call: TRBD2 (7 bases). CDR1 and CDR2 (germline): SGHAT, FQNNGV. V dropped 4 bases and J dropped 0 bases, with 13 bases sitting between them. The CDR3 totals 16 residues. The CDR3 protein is CASSSLADSSYNEQFF. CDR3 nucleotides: TGTGCCAGCAGCTCCCTAGCGGACAGCTCCTACAATGAGCAGTTCTTC.

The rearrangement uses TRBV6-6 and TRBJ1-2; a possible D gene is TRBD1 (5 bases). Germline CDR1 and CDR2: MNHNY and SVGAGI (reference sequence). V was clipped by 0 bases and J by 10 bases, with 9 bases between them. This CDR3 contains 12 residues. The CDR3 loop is CASSYSRGIYTF. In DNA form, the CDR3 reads TGTGCCAGCAGTTACTCTAGGGGAATCTACACCTTC.

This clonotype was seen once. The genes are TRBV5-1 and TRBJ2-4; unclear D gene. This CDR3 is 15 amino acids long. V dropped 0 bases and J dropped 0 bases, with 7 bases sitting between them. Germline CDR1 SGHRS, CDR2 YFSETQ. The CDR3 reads CASSLEPVAKNIQYF. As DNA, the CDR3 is TGCGCCAGCAGCTTGGAACCGGTAGCCAAAAACATTCAGTACTTC.

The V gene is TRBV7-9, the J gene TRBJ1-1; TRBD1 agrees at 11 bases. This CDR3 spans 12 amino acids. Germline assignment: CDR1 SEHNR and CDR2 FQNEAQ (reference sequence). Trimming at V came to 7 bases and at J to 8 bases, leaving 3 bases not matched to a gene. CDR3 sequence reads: CASTRTGGEAFF. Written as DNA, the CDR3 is TGTGCCAGCACCCGGACAGGGGGCGAAGCTTTCTTT.

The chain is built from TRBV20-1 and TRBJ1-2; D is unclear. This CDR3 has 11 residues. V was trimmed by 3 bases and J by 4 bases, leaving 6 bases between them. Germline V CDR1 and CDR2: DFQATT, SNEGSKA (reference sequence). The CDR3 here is CSARGSYGYTF. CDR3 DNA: TGCAGTGCTAGGGGTTCCTATGGCTACACCTTC.

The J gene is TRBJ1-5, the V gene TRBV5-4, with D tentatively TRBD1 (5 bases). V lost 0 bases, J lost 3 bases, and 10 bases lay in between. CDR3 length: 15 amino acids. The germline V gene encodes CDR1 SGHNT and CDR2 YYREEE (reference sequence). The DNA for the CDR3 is TGTGCCAGCAGCTTGGTGACAGACTACAATCAGCCCCAGCATTTT. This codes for CASSLVTDYNQPQHF. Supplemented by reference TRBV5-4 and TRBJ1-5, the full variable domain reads ETGVTQSPTHLIKTRGQQVTLRCSSQSGHNTVSWYQQALGQGPQFIFQYYREEENGRGNFPPRFSGLQFPNYSSELNVNALELDDSALYLCASSLVTDYNQPQHFGDGTRLSIL.

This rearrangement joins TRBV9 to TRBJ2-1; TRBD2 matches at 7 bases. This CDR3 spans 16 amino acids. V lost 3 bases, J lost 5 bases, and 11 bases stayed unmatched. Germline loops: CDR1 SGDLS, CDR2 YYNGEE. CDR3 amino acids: CASSGSPRGVNNEQFF. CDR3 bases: TGTGCCAGCAGCGGAAGTCCCCGGGGGGTAAACAATGAGCAGTTCTTC.

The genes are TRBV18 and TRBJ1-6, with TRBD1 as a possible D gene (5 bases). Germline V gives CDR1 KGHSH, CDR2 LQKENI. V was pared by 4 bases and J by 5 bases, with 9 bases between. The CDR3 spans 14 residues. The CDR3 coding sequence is TGTGCCAGCTCACTGACAGAAAATAATTCACCCCTCCACTTT. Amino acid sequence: CASSLTENNSPLHF. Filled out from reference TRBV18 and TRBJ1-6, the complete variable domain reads NAGVMQNPRHLVRRRGQEARLRCSPMKGHSHVYWYRQLPEEGLKFMVYLQKENIIDESGMPKERFSAEFPKEGPSILRIQQVVRGDSAAYFCASSLTENNSPLHFGNGTRLTVT.

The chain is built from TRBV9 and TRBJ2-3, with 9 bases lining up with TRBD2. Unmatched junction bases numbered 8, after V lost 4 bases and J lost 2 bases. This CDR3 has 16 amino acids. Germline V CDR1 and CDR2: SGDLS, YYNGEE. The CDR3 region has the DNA TGTGCCAGCAGCTCCCGAGCGGGGGGATCCACAGATACGCAGTATTTT. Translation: CASSSRAGGSTDTQYF. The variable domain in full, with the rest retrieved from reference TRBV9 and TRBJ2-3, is DSGVTQTPKHLITATGQRVTLRCSPRSGDLSVYWYQQSLDQGLQFLIQYYNGEERAKGNILERFSAQQFPDLHSELNLSSLELGDSALYFCASSSRAGGSTDTQYFGPGTRLTVL.

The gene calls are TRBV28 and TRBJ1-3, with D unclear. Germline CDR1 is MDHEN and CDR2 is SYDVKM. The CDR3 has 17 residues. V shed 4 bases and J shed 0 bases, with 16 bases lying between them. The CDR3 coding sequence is TGTGCCAGCAGTTCGCCCCTCGGATCCCTCTCTGGAAACACCATATATTTT. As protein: CASSSPLGSLSGNTIYF.

The CDR3 sequence: CASSQVVGPGYNYGYTF. In nucleotides, the CDR3 is TGTGCCAGCAGCCAAGTCGTTGGGCCAGGGTATAACTATGGCTACACCTTC. The rearrangement uses TRBV3-1 and TRBJ1-2, with D perhaps TRBD1 (5 bases). CDR1 is LGHDT and CDR2 is YNNKEL in the germline V gene (reference sequence). V lost 1 base and J 1 base, leaving 16 bases between the germline ends. CDR3 size: 17 residues.

CDR3: CASTDSGQWDTQYF. CDR3 DNA: TGCGCCAGCACCGATAGCGGACAATGGGATACGCAGTATTTT. The chain couples TRBV5-1 to TRBJ2-3; D is perhaps TRBD2 (6 bases). CDR1 and CDR2 from the germline V gene are SGHRS and YFSETQ. Trimming took off 6 bases at V and 6 bases at J, with 17 bases between the two ends. The CDR3 covers 14 residues.

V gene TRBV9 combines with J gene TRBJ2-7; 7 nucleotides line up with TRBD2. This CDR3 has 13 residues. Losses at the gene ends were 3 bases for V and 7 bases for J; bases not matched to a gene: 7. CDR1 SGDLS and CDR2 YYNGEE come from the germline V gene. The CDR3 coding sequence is TGTGCCAGCAGCGCAGAACAAGCGGGGGAGCAGTACTTC. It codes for CASSAEQAGEQYF.

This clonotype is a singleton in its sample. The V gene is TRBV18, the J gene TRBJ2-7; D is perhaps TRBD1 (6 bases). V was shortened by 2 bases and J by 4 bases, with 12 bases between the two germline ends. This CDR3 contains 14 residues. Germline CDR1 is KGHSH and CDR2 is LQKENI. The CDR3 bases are TGTGCCAGCTCACCAGAGACAGGCCTTTACGAGCAGTACTTC. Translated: CASSPETGLYEQYF.

CDR3 protein: CASSQDEISGNTIYF. In nucleotides, the CDR3 is TGTGCCAGCAGCCAAGACGAGATCTCTGGAAACACCATATATTTT. This chain joins TRBV3-1 and TRBJ1-3; D remains unclear. This CDR3 is built from 15 residues. CDR1 is LGHDT, CDR2 YNNKEL, per germline (reference sequence). V lost 0 bases to trimming and J lost 0 bases, with 6 bases between them.

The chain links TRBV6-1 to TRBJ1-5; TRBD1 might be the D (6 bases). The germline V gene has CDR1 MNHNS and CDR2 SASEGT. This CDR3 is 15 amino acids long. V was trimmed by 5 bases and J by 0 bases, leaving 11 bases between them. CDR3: CASSWDKNSNQPQHF. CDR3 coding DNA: TGTGCCAGCAGTTGGGACAAGAATAGCAATCAGCCCCAGCATTTT.

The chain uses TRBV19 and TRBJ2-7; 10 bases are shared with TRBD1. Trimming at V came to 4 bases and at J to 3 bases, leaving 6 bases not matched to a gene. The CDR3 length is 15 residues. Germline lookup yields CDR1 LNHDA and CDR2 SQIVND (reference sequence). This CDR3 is CASSTGTGAFYEQYF. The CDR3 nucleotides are TGTGCCAGTAGTACCGGGACAGGGGCCTTCTACGAGCAGTACTTC.

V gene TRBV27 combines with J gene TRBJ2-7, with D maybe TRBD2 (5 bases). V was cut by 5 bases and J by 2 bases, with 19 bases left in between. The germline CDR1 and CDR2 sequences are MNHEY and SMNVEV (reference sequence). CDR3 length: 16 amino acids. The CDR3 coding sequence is TGTGCCAGCAGTCTCCCCCGGCGGGTACCAACCTACGAGCAGTACTTC. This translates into CASSLPRRVPTYEQYF.

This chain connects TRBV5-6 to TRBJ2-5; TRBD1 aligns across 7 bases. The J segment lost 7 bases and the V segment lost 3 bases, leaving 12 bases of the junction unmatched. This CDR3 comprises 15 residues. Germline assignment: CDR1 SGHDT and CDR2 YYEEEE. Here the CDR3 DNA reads TGTGCCAGCAGCTATCTGGACAGGAGTAGGGTGACCCAGTACTTC. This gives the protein CASSYLDRSRVTQYF.